This T cell receptor (beta chain) was recorded in a study of blood T cells in healthy people across ages. Study-wide results and limits: Relative to aged donors, long-lived donors carried more naive CD4+ cells and displayed higher diversity.

Germline V CDR1 and CDR2: ENHRY, SYGVKD. The CDR3 is 14 amino acids. Trimming took 0 bases from V and 8 from J, leaving 13 bases between them. In this sample, this clonotype turned up many times. Its antigen is still unknown. A sample-barcoded 5' primer and a J-beta primer mix were used in a second PCR of roughly 7 to 11 cycles. Carrying 12 random nucleotides, a template-switch adaptor labeled each individual cDNA molecule. TCRdb re-analysed the 5' RACE reads in MiXCR, keeping a single row per CDR3 protein. The sample gives some 1.5 million distinct CDR3 sequences, 28% of which show up once; about 8% is in the top ten.

The V gene is TRBV10-3, the J gene TRBJ1-2; D unresolved. This sequence was found in a woman aged 25 to 39 in good health. The sequenced sample consisted of blood. The CDR3 nucleotides read TGTGCCATCAGTGAGTCGCGGGGAAGTTACGGCTACACCTTC. Amino acid sequence: CAISESRGSYGYTF.